This T cell receptor (beta chain) was profiled in a study of shared clonotypes between healthy human individuals (dated by TCRdb to between 2020 and 2021). A note on the overall study: A few men and a couple of women, aged 18 to 49 years, made up the cohort. For each donor, CD4 naive and CD4 memory were each run on three plates, CD8 naive on two plates, and CD8 memory on one plate. Per donor, leukapheresis produced somewhere between about 0.9 and 10 billion PBMCs. Different laboratories and diverse techniques were used to prepare libraries and sequence TCR repertoires, to increase sequencing depth and limit assay-specific biases. The study deeply sequenced blood TCR repertoires of five healthy adults to estimate repertoire size and the extent of clonotype sharing between individuals. Overall results and qualifications from the work: The genetic and exposure-history diversity represented was limited by the small number of donors. About 5% of naive CD4, roughly 3.6% of naive CD8, approximately 2.2% of memory CD4, and 0.35% to 0.4% of memory CD8 clonotypes were shared across several donors. Higher generation probabilities were observed for clonotypes shared by all four sorted-subset donors than for non-shared clonotypes. Based on pairwise subsampling, the degree of clonotype sharing among donors was expected to be affected by sequencing depth. Rarefaction of sorted-subset datasets indicated incomplete sequencing despite the large sequencing depth. Sampling was limited to blood, and TCR repertoires in tissue likely differ from TCR repertoires in blood. Estimated clonotype richness was generally larger for naive than for memory subsets.

As concerns this clone: Its antigen specificity is not known. No base qualities exist here, and no much larger clone lies one base off it.

Inclusive of the bounding cysteine and phenylalanine, the CDR3 is 15 residues long. This entry keeps only the CDR3 DNA: 45 bases, framed from base 1. As encoded in the germline V gene (reference sequence), CDR1 is SEHNR while CDR2 is FQNEAQ. V ends up 4 bases short and J 2 bases short, with an unmatched junction base count of 6. The donors were healthy, HIV-negative adults who had no recently reported acute infections or vaccinations. All donors were Caucasian adults living in Nashville, Tennessee, USA. CD4+ T cells were enriched by magnetic negative selection; naive cells were then positively selected on CD45RA, and the negative fraction formed the memory subset. Blood was collected by leukapheresis, and PBMCs were isolated by Ficoll-Histopaque density gradient centrifugation and then cryopreserved in liquid nitrogen vapor phase. Analytical flow cytometry was used to check the purity and quantity of every magnetically sorted T cell population. Each sorted fraction had its genomic DNA isolated and then quantified by UV absorbance on a Nanodrop 2000c.

TCR CDR3 regions were amplified from genomic DNA by multiplex PCR using the deep immunoSEQ assay. Extracted genomic DNA from each cell subset was distributed evenly across all wells of several immunoSEQ 96-well plates, and each plate was treated as a replicate. For sorted subsets, approximately 0.2 ug of genomic DNA, equivalent to about 30,000 T cell genomes, went into each replicate PCR. Purified libraries were quantified with a Qubit 3.0 fluorometer, sized on a Bioanalyzer 2100, and re-quantified with the KAPA Library Quantification kit. A separate single-read 150-cycle Illumina NextSeq 550 flow cell was used to sequence each immunoSEQ 96-well plate. The paper's processing steps were these. The immunoSEQ output contained only junctional sequences without quality scores, so filtering could not match that applied to full-length reads. Sequences were annotated with PyIR, a Python wrapper for IgBLAST v1.9, and V/J genes and CDR3 were assigned using IMGT germline references. Reads with weak V/J assignments (E-value above 1e-6), missing CDR3, stop codons, out-of-frame junctions, or ambiguous translated residues were removed. V3J clonotypes were defined as sequences sharing the same inferred V gene, J gene, and CDR3 amino acid sequence. Percentage overlap between repertoires was computed as shared unique clonotypes divided by the size of the smaller repertoire. Three approaches were used to assess repertoire richness: RTK rarefaction, the Chao1 estimator, and Recon v2.1 estimates of unobserved clonotypes. Generation probabilities for all TCRbeta clonotypes obtained by the gDNA method from several donors were computed using OLGA. Entries here come from immuneACCESS through TCRdb and include only in-frame sequences with V and J called. Some clones fail to appear in such tables; in the studies checked, an unresolved V gene covers under half of the shortfall, and the cause of the remainder is unknown. From that table come the V and J calls and clone size; the DNA was used to work out D and trimming. For this sample there are under 1,100,000 clones; about 80% appear just once. About 1.5% of the sample is in the top ten clones.

The receptor comes from a man between 18 and 35 years old in good health. Sample: memory CD4+ T cells sorted from blood. The cell subset or site label of this sample denotes: CD45RA-negative fraction. In this chain, TRBV7-9 is recombined with TRBJ2-5, with 8 bases aligning to TRBD1. The CDR3 is CASSSGQGIQETQYF. In nucleotides, the sequence is TGTGCCAGCAGCTCCGGACAGGGAATACAAGAGACCCAGTACTTC. Supplemented by the reference TRBV7-9 and TRBJ2-5 proteins around the CDR3, the complete variable domain is DTGVSQNPRHKITKRGQNVTFRCDPISEHNRLYWYRQTLGQGPEFLTYFQNEAQLEKSRLLSDRFSAERPKGSFSTLEIQRTEQGDSAMYLCASSSGQGIQETQYFGPGTRLLVL.